This T cell receptor beta chain emerged from a study of blood T cell repertoires in COVID-19. Study as a whole: Acute and convalescent COVID-19 samples came from the United States, Italy and Spain. Sample material is recorded as cDNA or gDNA derived from T cells, B-cell-depleted T cells, or PBMCs.

V shed 4 bases and J shed 7 bases, with 14 bases lying between them. Germline CDR1 reads SQVTM; CDR2 reads ANQGSEA. The CDR3 is 13 amino acids. Original methodology: Estimation of nucleated cell counts relied on the amplification of reference gene primers. Produced via immunoSEQ multiplex PCR; TCRdb's table is partial and in-frame only. V and J calls and clone size are copied from that table; D and trimming were computed from the DNA. The sample carries about 80,000 clones, around 77% recorded once. This clone was counted only a few times. Specimen: peripheral blood. The rearrangement links TRBV29-1 to TRBJ2-1, with D possibly matching TRBD1 (6 bases). This clonotype was obtained from an older man with active or convalescent COVID-19. CDR3 region: CSVVGAVPNEQFF. The CDR3, as DNA: TGCAGCGTTGTGGGGGCGGTCCCTAATGAGCAGTTCTTC.